A single sample is the source of the 24 T cell receptor beta chains below, sequenced in a study of OX40 agonist ivuxolimab in advanced cancers. TCRdb's table, derived via immunoSEQ multiplex PCR, lists solely in-frame clones and lacks some. The sample shows some 57,000 clones, 90% of them seen only once. Sample: CD4+ or CD8+ T cells sorted from blood, taken in a trial of the OX40 agonist ivuxolimab. The receptors derive from an adult with an advanced solid tumor such as melanoma, head and neck, liver or kidney cancer.

The rearrangement joins TRBV18 to TRBJ1-1; 7 bases fit TRBD1. Germline loops: CDR1 KGHSH, CDR2 LQKENI. With V trimmed by 2 bases and J by 3 bases, 6 bases remained unmatched. The CDR3 consists of 15 residues. CDR3 nucleotide sequence: TGTGCCAGCTCACCAGACAGGGTGACCCACACTGAAGCTTTCTTT. Amino acid sequence: CASSPDRVTHTEAFF.

The V call is TRBV19, the J call TRBJ1-1; D might be TRBD1 (5 bases). V lost 5 bases, J lost 11 bases, and 15 bases lay in between. Germline values: CDR1 LNHDA, CDR2 SQIVND (reference sequence). CDR3 size: 12 residues. The CDR3 DNA sequence: TGTGCCAGTAGTTTACTTCAGGGCGCCGCTTTCTTT. It translates to CASSLLQGAAFF.

The V call is TRBV28, the J call TRBJ2-7, with TRBD2 identical over 10 bases. Germline loops: CDR1 MDHEN, CDR2 SYDVKM. V lost 6 bases to trimming and J lost 2 bases; unmatched junction nucleotides: 7. The CDR3 is made up of 15 amino acids. The CDR3: CASSPSSGSPYEQYF. The CDR3 DNA reads TGTGCCAGCAGCCCCTCTAGCGGGAGTCCCTACGAGCAGTACTTC. Using reference TRBV28 and TRBJ2-7 for the parts outside the CDR3, the full variable domain is DVKVTQSSRYLVKRTGEKVFLECVQDMDHENMFWYRQDPGLGLRLIYFSYDVKMKEKGDIPEGYSVSREKKERFSLILESASTNQTSMYLCASSPSSGSPYEQYFGPGTRLTVT.

The genes are TRBV6-6 and TRBJ2-1; 7 nucleotides match TRBD2. There are 15 residues in the CDR3. CDR1 and CDR2 from the germline V gene are MNHNY and SVGAGI (reference sequence). V was clipped by 4 bases and J by 5 bases; unmatched bases: 8. The CDR3 DNA sequence: TGTGCCAGCAGTTCGGCCGGGACTACCGACAATGAGCAGTTCTTC. Its protein is CASSSAGTTDNEQFF.

V is TRBV30 and J is TRBJ1-4; D gene ambiguous. CDR1 is GTSNPN and CDR2 is SVGIG in the germline V gene (reference sequence). V was clipped by 0 bases and J by 8 bases, with 16 bases between them. CDR3 length: 15 residues. In nucleotides, the CDR3 is TGTGCCTGGAGTGTAAATTTGGGCCCATCCGAAAAACTGTTTTTT. It codes for CAWSVNLGPSEKLFF.

This chain joins TRBV5-1 and TRBJ2-7, with D unresolved. Trimming removed 4 bases from V and 3 bases from J, with 20 bases in between. Per germline, CDR1 SGHRS and CDR2 YFSETQ. The length of the CDR3 is 16 residues. As DNA, the CDR3 is TGCGCCAGCAGCCTGGGGTGGCGGCAGACAAGCTACGAGCAGTACTTC. Protein product: CASSLGWRQTSYEQYF.

This clone was observed a handful of times. A read error may account for a junction end that differs from germline. In DNA, the CDR3 is TGTGCTAGCAGCCACAGACAGGCGAGCTCCTACGAGCAGTACTTC. Amino acid sequence: CASSHRQASSYEQYF. The chain couples TRBV7-7 to TRBJ2-7; a possible D gene is TRBD1 (6 bases). This CDR3 region has 15 residues. Germline CDR1 reads SSHAT; CDR2 reads FNYEAQ (reference sequence).

V is TRBV28 and J is TRBJ1-3, with a possible D match to TRBD1 (5 bases). In germline, CDR1 is MDHEN, CDR2 SYDVKM. V lost 4 bases and J lost 0, with 10 bases in between. The length of the CDR3 is 15 residues. Here the CDR3 reads CASSSGPYSGNTIYF. The CDR3 DNA reads as TGTGCCAGCAGTTCGGGACCGTACTCTGGAAACACCATATATTTT. The whole variable domain, remainder taken from reference TRBV28 and TRBJ1-3, is DVKVTQSSRYLVKRTGEKVFLECVQDMDHENMFWYRQDPGLGLRLIYFSYDVKMKEKGDIPEGYSVSREKKERFSLILESASTNQTSMYLCASSSGPYSGNTIYFGEGSWLTVV.

This clone is a singleton in its sample. The rearrangement joins TRBV15 to TRBJ1-2; perhaps TRBD1 as D (5 bases). The V gene lost 0 bases and the J gene lost 5 bases, with 13 bases spanning the gap. There are 15 residues in the CDR3. In germline, CDR1 is LNHNV, CDR2 YYDKDF (reference sequence). The CDR3 DNA reads TGTGCCACCAGCAGAGATCTCGCGGAGGGGTATGGCTACACCTTC. It codes for CATSRDLAEGYGYTF.

V gene TRBV2 combines with J gene TRBJ1-2, with D tentatively TRBD1 (5 bases). Germline V lookup: CDR1 SNHLY, CDR2 FYNNEI. Between the trimmed V and J ends, which lost 4 bases and 8 bases, there was a span of 17 bases. This CDR3 spans 14 amino acids. The CDR3 reads CASSGRVGTIGYTF. The DNA for the CDR3 is TGTGCCAGCAGTGGCAGGGTGGGAACTATAGGCTACACCTTC.

The chain uses TRBV10-3 and TRBJ2-1; 7 bases are shared with TRBD2. V dropped 3 bases and J dropped 11; count of bases not matched to a gene: 16. The CDR3 consists of 16 residues. The germline CDR1 and CDR2 sequences are ENHRY and SYGVKD. CDR3 sequence (DNA): TGTGCCATCAGTGAATCCACCCTAGCGGTCTTCGGTAAGCAGTTCTTC. It yields the protein CAISESTLAVFGKQFF.

The rearrangement links TRBV7-8 to TRBJ2-3; either TRBD1 or TRBD2 may supply D (5 bases each). V lost 4 bases to trimming and J lost 4 bases, with 18 bases between them. This CDR3 comprises 16 residues. Germline-derived CDR1 and CDR2 are SGHVS and FQNEAQ. CDR3 amino acids: CASSSSPASGPDTQYF. For the CDR3, the DNA is TGTGCCAGCAGCTCAAGCCCGGCGTCGGGGCCAGATACGCAGTATTTT.

This sequence joins TRBV7-8 and TRBJ1-4; D is unclear. The V gene's germline CDR1 is SGHVS and CDR2 FQNEAQ. Trimming stripped 7 bases from V and 2 bases from J, with 14 bases between. The CDR3 spans 15 residues. DNA of the CDR3: TGTGCCAGCATCTCGAGTGGACGGACTAATGAAAAACTGTTTTTT. Its protein product is CASISSGRTNEKLFF.

The chain joins TRBV6-5 to TRBJ1-6; TRBD1 is a possible D gene (5 bases). The CDR3 runs to 13 residues. Trimming stripped 4 bases from V and 10 bases from J, with 11 bases between. Germline lookup yields CDR1 MNHEY and CDR2 SVGAGI. This chain's CDR3 is CASSSRRDSPLHF. The CDR3 DNA reads TGTGCCAGCAGTTCCCGACGGGACTCACCCCTCCACTTT.

The V and J genes are TRBV5-4 and TRBJ2-2; 9 bases map to TRBD2. Germline-derived CDR1 and CDR2 are SGHNT and YYREEE (reference sequence). V lost 4 bases to trimming and J lost 2 bases; unmatched junction nucleotides: 6. This CDR3 is 16 amino acids long. The CDR3 nucleotides are TGTGCCAGCAGCGCGAGACTAGCGGTAAACACCGGGGAGCTGTTTTTT. Protein product: CASSARLAVNTGELFF.

The chain uses TRBV7-2 and TRBJ1-6; D is uncertain. From germline, CDR1 is SGHTA and CDR2 FQGNSA. The CDR3 is 17 residues long. V dropped 1 base and J dropped 0 bases, with 10 bases sitting between them. The CDR3 reads CASSLDGQGSYNSPLHF. In DNA, the CDR3 is TGTGCCAGCAGCTTAGACGGGCAAGGCTCCTATAATTCACCCCTCCACTTT.

The V gene is TRBV7-3, the J gene TRBJ2-3; D is ambiguous. The CDR3 contains 16 residues. CDR1 is SGHTA and CDR2 is FQGTGA in the germline V gene. V was cut by 1 base and J by 8 bases, with 19 bases left in between. The CDR3 DNA reads TGTGCCAGCAGCTTAAATGAGCCCTCGGCTATGAGTACGCAGTATTTT. This gives the protein CASSLNEPSAMSTQYF.

V gene TRBV12-5 combines with J gene TRBJ2-7, with D perhaps given as TRBD1 or TRBD2 (5 bases each). Trimming removed 3 bases from V and 2 bases from J, with 11 bases in between. Germline CDR1 and CDR2: LGHNT and FRNRAP. The CDR3 extends over 14 amino acids. The CDR3 DNA sequence: TGTGCTAGTGGTTTTGGAGGACATACCTACGAGCAGTACTTC. The encoded protein is CASGFGGHTYEQYF.

This clone was detected once. The chain carries TRBV2 and TRBJ1-3; no clear D gene. CDR3 size: 16 residues. Germline V CDR1 and CDR2: SNHLY, FYNNEI. V dropped 3 bases and J dropped 2 bases, with 14 bases sitting between them. The CDR3 nucleotides are TGTGCCAGCAGTGAGCGGCAGGCCTCTACTGGAAACACCATATATTTT. It translates to CASSERQASTGNTIYF.

This clone has just a few counts. The rearrangement uses TRBV30 and TRBJ2-1; 8 nucleotides line up with TRBD2. CDR1 GTSNPN and CDR2 SVGIG come from the germline V gene (reference sequence). The CDR3 runs to 16 residues. Trimming took 3 bases from V and 9 from J; bases not matched to a gene: 16. The CDR3 sequence: CAWSATGTSGNREQFF. The CDR3 DNA is TGTGCCTGGAGCGCAACCGGGACTAGTGGAAATCGTGAGCAGTTCTTC. The full variable domain, with the rest looked up from reference TRBV30 and TRBJ2-1, is SQTIHQWPATLVQPVGSPLSLECTVEGTSNPNLYWYRQAAGRGLQLLFYSVGIGQISSEVPQNLSASRPQDRQFILSSKKLLLSDSGFYLCAWSATGTSGNREQFFGPGTRLTVL.

The V and J genes are TRBV5-1 and TRBJ2-7, with TRBD2 matching over 13 bases. The CDR3 runs to 15 residues. CDR1 is SGHRS and CDR2 is YFSETQ in the germline V gene. Unmatched junction bases numbered 3, after V lost 4 bases and J lost 2 bases. CDR3 region: CASSGGTSGTYEQYF. The CDR3 nucleotides are TGCGCCAGCAGCGGGGGGACTAGCGGGACCTACGAGCAGTACTTC.

Comment on this clone: The junction departs from germline at one end; a sequencing error may be responsible. The sample contains more than one DNA sequence encoding this CDR3. The chain carries TRBV9 and TRBJ2-2; 9 bases match TRBD1. Germline loops: CDR1 SGDLS, CDR2 YYNGEE. This CDR3 has 15 amino acids. The DNA for the CDR3 is TGTGCCAGTAGCGTCGGGACAGGGTACACCGGGGAGCTGTTTTTT. It is translated as CASSVGTGYTGELFF.

J is TRBJ2-1 and V is TRBV18; D perhaps matches TRBD1 (5 bases). This CDR3 region has 15 residues. Trimming removed 4 bases at V and 6 bases at J, with 16 bases between. Germline values: CDR1 KGHSH, CDR2 LQKENI. CDR3: CASSLYKTEANEQFF. CDR3 DNA: TGTGCCAGCTCACTGTATAAGACAGAAGCCAATGAGCAGTTCTTC. The entire variable domain, with the rest obtained from reference TRBV18 and TRBJ2-1, is as follows: NAGVMQNPRHLVRRRGQEARLRCSPMKGHSHVYWYRQLPEEGLKFMVYLQKENIIDESGMPKERFSAEFPKEGPSILRIQQVVRGDSAAYFCASSLYKTEANEQFFGPGTRLTVL.

The chain is built from TRBV2 and TRBJ2-1; 8 bases match TRBD2. The germline V gene encodes CDR1 SNHLY and CDR2 FYNNEI. This CDR3 has 15 residues. The V segment lost 6 bases and the J segment 2 bases; nucleotides outside the gene matches: 6. The CDR3 DNA follows: TGTGCCAGCAGAACTATTAGCGGGACCTACAATGAGCAGTTCTTC. Translating gives CASRTISGTYNEQFF.